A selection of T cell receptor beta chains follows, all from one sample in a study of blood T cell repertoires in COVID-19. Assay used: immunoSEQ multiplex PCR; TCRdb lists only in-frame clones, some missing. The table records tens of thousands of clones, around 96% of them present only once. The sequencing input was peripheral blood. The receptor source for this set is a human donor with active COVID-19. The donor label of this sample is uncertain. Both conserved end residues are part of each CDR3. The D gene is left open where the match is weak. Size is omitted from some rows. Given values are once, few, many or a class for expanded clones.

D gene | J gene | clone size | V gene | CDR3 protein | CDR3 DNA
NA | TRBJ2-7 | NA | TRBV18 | CASEGQLGTYEQYF | TGTGCCAGCGAAGGACAGCTAGGAACCTACGAGCAGTACTTC
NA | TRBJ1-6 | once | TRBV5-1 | CASSLDPGVPNPPLHF | TGCGCCAGCAGCTTGGATCCAGGGGTCCCTAATCCACCCCTCCACTTT
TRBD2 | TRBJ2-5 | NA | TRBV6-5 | CASSFRGAGAGTQYF | TGTGCCAGCAGTTTCCGTGGAGCGGGGGCGGGGACCCAGTACTTC
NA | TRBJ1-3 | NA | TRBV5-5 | CASSFAGARGNTIYF | TGTGCCAGCAGCTTCGCAGGGGCGCGCGGAAACACCATATATTTT
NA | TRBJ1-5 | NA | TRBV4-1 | CASSQDPGVNQPQHF | TGCGCCAGCAGCCAAGACCCAGGGGTAAATCAGCCCCAGCATTTT
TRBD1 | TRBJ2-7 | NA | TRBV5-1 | CASSLTGTGVGEQYF | TGCGCCAGCAGTCTCACCGGGACAGGGGTTGGGGAGCAGTACTTC
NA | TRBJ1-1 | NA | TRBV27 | CASSSRYAEAFF | TGTGCCAGCAGTTCCAGGTACGCTGAAGCTTTCTTT
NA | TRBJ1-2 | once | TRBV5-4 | CASSLTEDYGYTF | TGTGCCAGCAGCCTGACCGAGGACTATGGCTACACCTTC
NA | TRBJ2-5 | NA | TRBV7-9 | CASSFGGTQETQYF | TGTGCCAGCAGCTTCGGCGGGACCCAAGAGACCCAGTACTTC
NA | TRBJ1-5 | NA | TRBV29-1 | CSVLREEGSNQPQHF | TGCAGCGTGTTGCGGGAGGAGGGGAGCAATCAGCCCCAGCATTTT
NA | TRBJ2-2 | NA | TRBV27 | CASSLNTGELFF | TGTGCCAGCAGTCTTAACACCGGGGAGCTGTTTTTT
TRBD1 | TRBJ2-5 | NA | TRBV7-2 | CASSSDRSQETQYF | TGTGCCAGCAGCTCGGACAGGAGTCAAGAGACCCAGTACTTC
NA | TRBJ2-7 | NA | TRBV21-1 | CASSKRVGRQGANEQYF | TGTGCCAGCAGCAAAAGGGTTGGGAGACAGGGGGCGAACGAGCAGTACTTC
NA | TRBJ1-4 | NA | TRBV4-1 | CASSQTPSGASGEKLFF | TGCGCCAGCAGCCAAACACCCTCTGGGGCCTCGGGTGAAAAACTGTTTTTT
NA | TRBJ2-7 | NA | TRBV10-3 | CAIRDSGRSSYEQYF | TGTGCCATCAGGGATTCTGGTCGGAGCTCCTACGAGCAGTACTTC
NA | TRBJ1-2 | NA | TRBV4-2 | CASSQVHRQNYGYTF | TGTGCCAGCAGCCAGGTCCATCGACAGAACTATGGCTACACCTTC
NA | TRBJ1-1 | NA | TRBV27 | CASAARGFF | TGTGCCTCCGCGGCCCGGGGTTTCTTT
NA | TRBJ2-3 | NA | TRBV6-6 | CASSYGQSGDTQYF | TGTGCCAGCAGTTACGGGCAAAGCGGGGATACGCAGTATTTT
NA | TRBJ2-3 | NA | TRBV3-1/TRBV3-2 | CASSQVGGLGDTQYF | TGTGCCAGCAGCCAAGTGGGGGGGCTAGGAGATACGCAGTATTTT
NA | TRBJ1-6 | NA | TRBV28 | CASSFSDSPLHF | TGTGCCAGCAGTTTCTCTGATTCACCCCTCCACTTT
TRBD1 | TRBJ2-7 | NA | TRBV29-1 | CSVHGTGGSYEQYF | TGCAGCGTCCACGGGACAGGGGGGTCCTACGAGCAGTACTTC
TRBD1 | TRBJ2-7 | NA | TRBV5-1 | CASSAGQGYEQYF | TGCGCCAGCAGCGCGGGACAGGGCTACGAGCAGTACTTC
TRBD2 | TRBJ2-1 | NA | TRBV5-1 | CASSLSQWEGYNEQFF | TGCGCCAGCAGCTTGTCGCAGTGGGAGGGCTACAATGAGCAGTTCTTC
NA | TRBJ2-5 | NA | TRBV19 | CASSSSVQETQYF | TGTGCCAGTAGTAGTTCCGTCCAAGAGACCCAGTACTTC
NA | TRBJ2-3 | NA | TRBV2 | CASSDGGADTQYF | TGTGCCAGCAGTGACGGGGGAGCAGATACGCAGTATTTT
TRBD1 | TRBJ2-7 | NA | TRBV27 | CASSWTGGRFYEQYF | TGTGCCAGCAGTTGGACAGGGGGCAGGTTTTACGAGCAGTACTTC
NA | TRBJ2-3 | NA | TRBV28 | CASSPPAPLEMADTQYF | TGTGCCAGCAGTCCTCCTGCCCCCCTAGAAATGGCAGATACGCAGTATTTT
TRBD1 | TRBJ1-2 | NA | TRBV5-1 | CASSWGQATYGYTF | TGCGCCAGCAGCTGGGGACAGGCCACCTATGGCTACACCTTC
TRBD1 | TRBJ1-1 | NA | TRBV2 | CASSPPGDRGLSEAFF | TGTGCCAGCAGTCCCCCAGGGGACAGGGGACTGTCTGAAGCTTTCTTT
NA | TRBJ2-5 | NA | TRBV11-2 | CASSPQGWETQYF | TGTGCCAGCAGCCCTCAGGGGTGGGAGACCCAGTACTTC
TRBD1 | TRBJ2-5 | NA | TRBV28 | CASSLNRGETQYF | TGTGCCAGCAGTTTAAACAGGGGAGAGACCCAGTACTTC
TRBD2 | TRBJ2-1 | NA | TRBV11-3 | CASSLVGGNEQFF | TGTGCCAGCAGCTTGGTGGGGGGGAATGAGCAGTTCTTC
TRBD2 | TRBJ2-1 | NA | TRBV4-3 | CASSQDTPSGRDGEQFF | TGCGCCAGCAGCCAAGATACTCCCAGCGGGAGGGACGGTGAGCAGTTCTTC
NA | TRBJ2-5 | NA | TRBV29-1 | CSTVPGTTYQETQYF | TGCAGCACAGTCCCCGGGACAACGTACCAAGAGACCCAGTACTTC
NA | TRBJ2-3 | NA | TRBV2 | CASSEQGSSTDTQYF | TGTGCCAGCAGTGAACAGGGGTCTAGCACAGATACGCAGTATTTT
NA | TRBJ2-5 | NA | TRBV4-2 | CASSRGAGGQETQYF | TGTGCCAGCAGCCGTGGGGCAGGGGGGCAAGAGACCCAGTACTTC